The TCR beta chain described here comes from a study of cytomegalovirus exposure and HLA in healthy donors. The overall study: Among the roughly 370 genotyped donors, 65% to 85% were placed in the Caucasian-associated ancestry cluster.

Study results and caveats: Sequencing had likely introduced a cluster of highly shared sequence variants as an artifact. A later examination showed that TCR association rates differed by HLA locus, with DRB1 most and HLA-C fewest.

On this clone itself: Its matching antigen is unknown. The same CDR3 also results from other DNA sequences found in this sample.

CDR3 length: 15 amino acids. Germline loops: CDR1 SGDLS, CDR2 YYNGEE. Trimming took 0 bases from V and 1 from J, leaving 9 bases between them. Researchers ran the PCR with 60 Vbeta and 13 Jbeta primers. Some clones are missing from TCRdb's copy, which holds only in-frame ones; the method was immunoSEQ multiplex PCR. Seen here are about 140,000 clones, 70% to 80% observed once, and the top ten hold around 2.4%. The clonotype was recovered from a woman aged 18-30 years in good health and CMV-seropositive. Material: PBMCs. The V and J genes are TRBV9 and TRBJ2-3; D not certain. The chain's CDR3 is CASSVGPQGTDTQYF. Written as DNA, the CDR3 is TGTGCCAGCAGCGTAGGGCCCCAGGGCACAGATACGCAGTATTTT.